Following are 7 T cell receptor beta chains from one sample sequenced in a study of T cells in localized non-small cell lung cancer. The repertoire was sequenced with immunoSEQ multiplex PCR; TCRdb's copy has only in-frame clones and lacks some. The data contain approximately 20,000 clones, around 84% of them singletons. Sequences were derived from peripheral blood, sampled before any cancer treatment. The receptors were gathered from a man aged 40-75 years with stage I lung adenocarcinoma.

Remarks on this clone: The junction shows a germline mismatch at one end, possibly a read error. The chain joins TRBV9 to TRBJ1-2; D perhaps matches TRBD1 (6 bases). The CDR3 totals 15 residues. Germline V lookup: CDR1 SGDLS, CDR2 YYNGEE. DNA for the CDR3: TGTGCCAGCAGCCCCCAGTGGGGGGGGGCAGCTTCTCTTCTCTTC. Translation: CASSPQWGGAASLLF. Based on the CDR3 plus reference TRBV9 and TRBJ1-2, the full variable domain is DSGVTQTPKHLITATGQRVTLRCSPRSGDLSVYWYQQSLDQGLQFLIQYYNGEERAKGNILERFSAQQFPDLHSELNLSSLELGDSALYFCASSPQWGGAASLLFGSGTRLTVV.

The chain carries TRBV10-2 and TRBJ1-6; no firm D call. This CDR3 is 12 amino acids long. Between the trimmed V and J ends, which lost 3 bases and 10 bases, there was a span of 7 bases. Germline values: CDR1 WSHSY, CDR2 SAAADI. CDR3 residues: CASSDPISPLHF. The CDR3 DNA is TGCGCCAGCAGTGACCCCATATCACCCCTCCACTTT.

The rearrangement links TRBV2 to TRBJ1-5, with no clear D. CDR1 SNHLY and CDR2 FYNNEI come from the germline V gene. The CDR3 contains 13 residues. V lost 2 bases and J 6 bases, leaving 8 bases between the germline ends. The CDR3, as DNA: TGTGCCAGCAGTGAACAGGAGGTTCAGCCCCAGCATTTT. Encoded protein: CASSEQEVQPQHF.

This chain links TRBV27 with TRBJ2-1; TRBD2 aligns across 7 bases. This CDR3 has 16 amino acids. J was trimmed by 4 bases and V by 5 bases; bases with no gene match: 11. Germline V gene data show CDR1 as MNHEY and CDR2 as SMNVEV (reference sequence). In DNA form, the CDR3 reads TGTGCCAGCAGTCCGGGACTAAGCGGGCCTTACAATGAGCAGTTCTTC. It is translated as CASSPGLSGPYNEQFF.

This clone was counted between two and nine times. This sequence joins TRBV18 and TRBJ2-5, with D perhaps TRBD2 (5 bases). Looked up from germline, CDR1 is KGHSH and CDR2 is LQKENI. The CDR3 sequence is 13 residues long. V gave up 3 bases and J gave up 1 base, with 6 bases separating them. DNA of the CDR3: TGTGCCAGCTCACCCGGGATCCAAGAGACCCAGTACTTC. As protein: CASSPGIQETQYF.

In its sample, this clone was seen a few times. The chain carries TRBV5-1 and TRBJ1-2; D might be TRBD1 (5 bases). The ends were cut back, 0 bases at V and 5 bases at J, with 17 bases in the middle. The CDR3 extends over 16 amino acids. Germline CDR1 SGHRS, CDR2 YFSETQ. Written as DNA, the CDR3 is TGCGCCAGCAGCTTGGAGCAGGGCCCCTATCTGTATGGCTACACCTTC. Translation: CASSLEQGPYLYGYTF. The variable domain in full, completed from reference TRBV5-1 and TRBJ1-2, reads KAGVTQTPRYLIKTRGQQVTLSCSPISGHRSVSWYQQTPGQGLQFLFEYFSETQRNKGNFPGRFSGRQFSNSRSEMNVSTLELGDSALYLCASSLEQGPYLYGYTFGSGTRLTVV.

DNA for the CDR3: TGTGCCAGCAGCCTGACACTCTTCTCCTACGAGCAGTACTTC. This translates into CASSLTLFSYEQYF. The chain couples TRBV6-1 to TRBJ2-7; D is undetermined. The CDR3 sequence is 14 residues long. Germline V lookup: CDR1 MNHNS, CDR2 SASEGT. V shed 6 bases and J shed 0 bases, with 12 bases lying between them.